Listed below are T cell receptor beta chains from one sample, sequenced in a study of T-cell reconstitution after alpha-beta-depleted transplantation in children. TCRdb used MiXCR to reprocess the PCR reads, holding one entry per CDR3 protein. The top ten hold around 2.2% of the sample, which has about 640,000 distinct CDR3 sequences, 10% to 15% seen once. The material sequenced was PBMCs, mostly from graft donor cells, taken 360 days after TCRalphabeta/CD19-depleted stem cell transplant. The receptors derive from a male patient between 10 and 17 years old who had a stem cell transplant for acute myeloid leukemia, so the T cells may come from the graft donor. CDR3s include the opening cysteine and the closing phenylalanine or tryptophan. A D gene is named only where the DNA matches it firmly. A row's size may be missing; if present it is once, few, many or a size class.

d_call	clone_size	v_call	j_call	cdr3_aa	cdr3_nt
TRBD2	-	TRBV24-1	TRBJ2-1	CATSSGTSGYNEQFF	TGTGCCACCAGTTCCGGGACTAGCGGTTACAATGAGCAGTTCTTC
-	few	TRBV18	TRBJ1-6	CASSPYRDKLDSPLHF	TGTGCCAGCTCACCTTACCGGGACAAGTTGGATTCACCCCTCCACTTT
-	few	TRBV4-2	TRBJ2-4	CASSQIAGEGNIQYF	TGTGCCAGCAGCCAAATTGCAGGGGAGGGAAACATTCAGTACTTC
-	-	TRBV28	TRBJ2-7	CASSFKRWEQYF	TGTGCCAGCAGTTTCAAACGGTGGGAGCAGTACTTC
TRBD2	-	TRBV28	TRBJ2-1	CASSYPGLAGSSSYNEQFF	TGTGCCAGCAGTTACCCGGGACTAGCGGGCTCAAGCTCCTACAATGAGCAGTTCTTC
TRBD1	many	TRBV7-2	TRBJ2-3	CASSLAGTGDTQYF	TGTGCCAGCAGCTTAGCCGGGACAGGGGATACGCAGTATTTT
TRBD1	many	TRBV7-3	TRBJ1-2	CASSMGQTYGYTF	TGTGCCAGCAGCATGGGACAGACCTATGGCTACACCTTC
-	few	TRBV20-1	TRBJ2-3	CSARGTGLGDTQYF	TGCAGTGCTAGAGGGACTGGCCTCGGTGATACGCAGTATTTT
-	-	TRBV12-3/TRBV12-4	TRBJ1-5	CALGGGNQPQHF	TGTGCCCTAGGGGGAGGCAATCAGCCCCAGCATTTT
-	-	TRBV20-1	TRBJ1-1	CSARGEHLMNTEAFF	TGCAGTGCTAGAGGGGAACACCTGATGAACACTGAAGCTTTCTTT
-	-	TRBV12-3/TRBV12-4	TRBJ1-6	CASSFPLSPLHF	TGTGCCAGCAGTTTCCCCCTTTCACCCCTCCACTTT
-	few	TRBV29-1	TRBJ2-5	CSVEGLATNQETQYF	TGCAGCGTTGAGGGTTTGGCTACAAACCAAGAGACCCAGTACTTC
TRBD1	many	TRBV12-3/TRBV12-4	TRBJ1-1	CASRTGGPAFF	TGTGCCAGCAGGACAGGGGGCCCGGCTTTCTTT
-	few	TRBV28	TRBJ2-3	CASRIIGASTDTQYF	TGTGCCAGCAGGATAATAGGCGCCTCCACAGATACGCAGTATTTT
TRBD2	few	TRBV28	TRBJ2-1	CASTNSGSAYNEQFF	TGTGCCAGCACTAATAGCGGGTCCGCCTACAATGAGCAGTTCTTC
-	many	TRBV20-1	TRBJ2-1	CSASVRAVYYNEQFF	TGCAGTGCTAGTGTGAGGGCCGTGTATTACAATGAGCAGTTCTTC
TRBD1	few	TRBV14	TRBJ1-1	CASRRDRNTEAFF	TGTGCCAGCAGGAGGGACAGGAACACTGAAGCTTTCTTT
-	few	TRBV10-3	TRBJ2-7	CAISEDSHYEQYF	TGTGCCATCAGTGAAGACAGCCACTACGAGCAGTACTTC
TRBD2	-	TRBV30	TRBJ2-3	CACQGLAGVIDTQYF	TGTGCCTGCCAGGGGCTAGCGGGAGTTATAGATACGCAGTATTTT
-	few	TRBV24-1	TRBJ2-1	CATSGGLVGVLNNEQFF	TGTGCCACCAGTGGAGGTTTAGTTGGGGTCCTAAACAATGAGCAGTTCTTC
-	few	TRBV20-1	TRBJ2-1	CSPEGPYNEQFF	TGCAGTCCGGAGGGCCCTTACAATGAGCAGTTCTTC
TRBD2	few	TRBV29-1	TRBJ2-1	CSLRGTSYNEQFF	TGCAGCCTCCGGGGGACTAGCTACAATGAGCAGTTCTTC
TRBD2	-	TRBV29-1	TRBJ2-2	CSVGLAGGGGELFF	TGCAGCGTTGGGCTAGCGGGAGGTGGCGGGGAGCTGTTTTTT
-	few	TRBV14	TRBJ2-2	CASSQLGTSTTGELFF	TGTGCCAGCAGCCAACTAGGGACGTCCACGACCGGGGAGCTGTTTTTT
-	-	TRBV7-2	TRBJ2-7	CASSKGLTSYEQYF	TGTGCCAGCAGCAAGGGACTGACCTCCTACGAGCAGTACTTC
-	few	TRBV6-1	TRBJ2-2	CASSLPRDSGIHRELFF	TGTGCCAGCAGTCTCCCTCGTGATAGCGGCATCCACCGGGAGCTGTTTTTT
-	many	TRBV29-1	TRBJ2-4	CSVGAPGPKNIQYF	TGCAGCGTTGGCGCACCCGGCCCCAAAAACATTCAGTACTTC
-	-	TRBV29-1	TRBJ1-1	CSVGEGKDTEAFF	TGCAGCGTTGGCGAGGGCAAGGACACTGAAGCTTTCTTT
-	many	TRBV6-5	TRBJ2-2	CASSWTTGELFF	TGTGCCAGCAGTTGGACTACCGGGGAGCTGTTTTTT
-	-	TRBV2	TRBJ2-3	CARRTSGGYTQYF	TGTGCCAGGAGAACCTCTGGGGGATATACGCAGTATTTT
TRBD2	many	TRBV3-1	TRBJ2-3	CASTLEPLAGMPDTQYF	TGTGCCAGCACCCTAGAGCCCCTAGCGGGAATGCCAGATACGCAGTATTTT
-	many	TRBV28	TRBJ2-7	CASSSYRDKQYF	TGTGCCAGCAGTTCCTATCGGGACAAGCAGTACTTC
TRBD2	-	TRBV4-3	TRBJ2-1	CASSQDPLAGRLDEQFF	TGCGCCAGCAGCCAAGACCCTTTAGCGGGAAGGTTAGATGAGCAGTTCTTC
-	-	TRBV7-9	TRBJ2-1	CASSLAGIGSNEQFF	TGTGCCAGCAGCTTAGCCGGTATCGGGAGCAATGAGCAGTTCTTC
-	few	TRBV27	TRBJ1-1	CASSSLGRVFEAFF	TGTGCCAGCAGTAGCCTCGGCAGAGTATTTGAAGCTTTCTTT
TRBD2	few	TRBV7-3	TRBJ2-2	CASSLGTSGRKLTGELFF	TGTGCCAGCAGCCTCGGGACTAGCGGGAGGAAGTTGACCGGGGAGCTGTTTTTT
-	-	TRBV5-1	TRBJ2-1	CASSLGATYRSYNEQFF	TGCGCCAGCAGCTTGGGGGCTACATACCGCTCCTACAATGAGCAGTTCTTC
TRBD2	many	TRBV20-1	TRBJ2-7	CSAHSGTSGSYEQYF	TGCAGTGCCCACTCCGGGACTAGCGGTTCCTACGAGCAGTACTTC
-	-	TRBV7-6	TRBJ2-7	CASSLAQGTTYEQYF	TGTGCCAGCAGCTTAGCGCAAGGGACAACCTACGAGCAGTACTTC
-	few	TRBV28	TRBJ1-6	CASSLWMGSSSYNSPLHF	TGTGCCAGCAGTTTATGGATGGGATCGAGCTCCTATAATTCACCCCTCCACTTT
TRBD1	-	TRBV13	TRBJ2-7	CASSPRDRINYEQYF	TGTGCCAGCAGCCCCCGGGACAGGATTAACTACGAGCAGTACTTC
TRBD2	-	TRBV9	TRBJ2-2	CASSVGSGRPGGELFF	TGTGCCAGCAGCGTAGGTAGCGGGAGGCCCGGCGGGGAGCTGTTTTTT
-	few	TRBV4-3	TRBJ2-1	CASSQDVGTDSSYNEQFF	TGCGCCAGCAGCCAAGATGTGGGGACCGATAGCTCCTACAATGAGCAGTTCTTC
-	many	TRBV28	TRBJ2-5	CASSAAGFSRETQYF	TGTGCCAGCAGTGCCGCAGGGTTCAGCAGGGAGACCCAGTACTTC
-	few	TRBV29-1	TRBJ2-7	CSALDLMGYEQYF	TGCAGCGCCCTGGACTTGATGGGCTACGAGCAGTACTTC
-	few	TRBV5-1	TRBJ1-5	CASSLAGNVNQPQHF	TGCGCCAGCAGCTTGGCAGGGAATGTCAATCAGCCCCAGCATTTT
-	-	TRBV29-1	TRBJ2-7	CSVEVAPGSYEQYF	TGCAGCGTTGAAGTGGCTCCGGGGTCCTACGAGCAGTACTTC
TRBD1	few	TRBV7-8	TRBJ1-4	CASSLARGFEKLFF	TGTGCCAGCAGCTTAGCCAGGGGGTTTGAAAAACTGTTTTTT
TRBD2	-	TRBV3-1	TRBJ2-3	CASSPRLAGVSDTQYF	TGTGCCAGCAGCCCGCGACTAGCGGGAGTTTCAGATACGCAGTATTTT
-	few	TRBV15	TRBJ2-7	CATSSPSAGLSYEQYF	TGTGCCACCAGCAGCCCCTCGGCGGGCCTTTCCTACGAGCAGTACTTC
-	many	TRBV4-3	TRBJ2-1	CASSQDKRGYNEQFF	TGCGCCAGCAGCCAAGATAAGAGGGGCTACAATGAGCAGTTCTTC
-	few	TRBV24-1	TRBJ2-1	CATSEGAPSSYNEQFF	TGTGCCACCAGTGAAGGGGCGCCAAGCTCCTACAATGAGCAGTTCTTC
-	-	TRBV7-2	TRBJ2-5	CASSLAGGVQETQYF	TGTGCCAGCAGCTTAGCGGGCGGGGTTCAAGAGACCCAGTACTTC
-	-	TRBV7-2	TRBJ1-5	CASSAPGMGGQPQHF	TGTGCCAGCAGCGCCCCGGGGATGGGGGGCCAGCCCCAGCATTTT
-	few	TRBV7-2	TRBJ2-3	CASSLGTLLGGDTQYF	TGTGCCAGCAGCTTAGGGACTCTCCTTGGAGGAGATACGCAGTATTTT